Listed below are T cell receptor beta chains from one sample, sequenced in a study of blood T cell repertoires in COVID-19. The assay was immunoSEQ multiplex PCR, and TCRdb's table has in-frame clones only and misses some. The table includes a few hundred thousand clones, 80% to 90% detected once. The specimen was peripheral blood. These receptor sequences come from a woman in her twenties or thirties with active or convalescent COVID-19. CDR3s include the opening cysteine and the closing phenylalanine or tryptophan. The D gene is left open where the match is weak. Clone size is not always given. Where it is, it says once, few, many or a class for expanded clones.

v_call: TRBV3-1/TRBV3-2
d_call: TRBD1
clone_size: -
j_call: TRBJ2-7
cdr3_length: 14
cdr3_nt: TGTGCCAGCAGCCCCCGGGACAGAAGCTACGAGCAGTACTTC
cdr3_aa: CASSPRDRSYEQYF

v_call: TRBV9
d_call: -
clone_size: -
j_call: TRBJ1-1
cdr3_length: 16
cdr3_nt: TGTGCCAGCAGCGTAGCAAATGGGAACAGGGTTACTGAAGCTTTCTTT
cdr3_aa: CASSVANGNRVTEAFF

v_call: TRBV18
d_call: TRBD1
clone_size: -
j_call: TRBJ1-2
cdr3_length: 15
cdr3_nt: TGTGCCAGCTCACTTCGCGCCGGGACAGACTATGGCTACACCTTC
cdr3_aa: CASSLRAGTDYGYTF

v_call: TRBV24-1
d_call: TRBD1
clone_size: -
j_call: TRBJ1-3
cdr3_length: 17
cdr3_nt: TGTGCCACCAGTGACCCGGGACAGGGGGCGCCTGGAAACACCATATATTTT
cdr3_aa: CATSDPGQGAPGNTIYF

v_call: TRBV24-1
d_call: -
clone_size: -
j_call: TRBJ1-5
cdr3_length: 14
cdr3_nt: TGTGCCACCAGTCGAGAATATAGCAATCAGCCCCAGCATTTT
cdr3_aa: CATSREYSNQPQHF

v_call: TRBV9
d_call: -
clone_size: -
j_call: TRBJ2-1
cdr3_length: 15
cdr3_nt: TGTGCCAGCAGCGTAACCAGGGGCAGGTTGGATGAGCAGTTCTTC
cdr3_aa: CASSVTRGRLDEQFF

v_call: TRBV10-3
d_call: -
clone_size: -
j_call: TRBJ1-5
cdr3_length: 16
cdr3_nt: TGTGCCATCAGTGAGTCGGGGGGGGTCTACAATCAGCCCCAGCATTTT
cdr3_aa: CAISESGGVYNQPQHF

v_call: TRBV30
d_call: -
clone_size: -
j_call: TRBJ1-1
cdr3_length: 13
cdr3_nt: TGTGCCTGGAGTGTACACTTCCAGGGTGAAGCTTTCTTT
cdr3_aa: CAWSVHFQGEAFF

v_call: TRBV21-1
d_call: -
clone_size: once
j_call: TRBJ2-3
cdr3_length: 14
cdr3_nt: TGTGCCAGCAGCAAGGGTCTAGCCCTAGATACGCAGTATTTT
cdr3_aa: CASSKGLALDTQYF

v_call: TRBV27
d_call: -
clone_size: -
j_call: TRBJ1-1
cdr3_length: 15
cdr3_nt: TGTGCCAGCAGTTTAACGGCAGGGTTGAACACTGAAGCTTTCTTT
cdr3_aa: CASSLTAGLNTEAFF

v_call: TRBV6-6
d_call: TRBD1
clone_size: -
j_call: TRBJ1-4
cdr3_length: 16
cdr3_nt: TGTGCCAGCAGTTACTCCTCGGGGACAGTAAATGAAAAACTGTTTTTT
cdr3_aa: CASSYSSGTVNEKLFF

v_call: TRBV10-2
d_call: -
clone_size: -
j_call: TRBJ2-7
cdr3_length: 14
cdr3_nt: TGCGCCAGCAGTGAGCCAGGGTCCCTCTACGAGCAGTACTTC
cdr3_aa: CASSEPGSLYEQYF

v_call: TRBV23-1
d_call: TRBD2
clone_size: -
j_call: TRBJ2-1
cdr3_length: 16
cdr3_nt: TGCGCCAGCAGTCGATATATGGGTCAGACTAGCACAGTGCAGTTCTTC
cdr3_aa: CASSRYMGQTSTVQFF